A single sample is the source of the 6 T cell receptor beta chains below, sequenced in a study of T cell changes during pregnancy in multiple sclerosis (dated by TCRdb to the late 2010s). Library method: the immunoSEQ multiplex PCR assay. What TCRdb holds here is the immuneACCESS table cut down to in-frame rearrangements. Part of the clones is not present; checked against another copy, under half of the missing clones reflect an unresolved V gene, and the others are unexplained. The sample contains about 36,000 clones, roughly 93% of them found a single time. The ten largest clones add up to roughly 0.41% of the sample. The sample consisted of CD4+ T cells from peripheral blood mononuclear cells, taken in the first trimester of pregnancy. The receptor set was obtained from a female donor with multiple sclerosis, enrolled in a pregnancy study.

The chain is built from TRBV9 and TRBJ2-3, with TRBD2 matching 10 bases. Germline loops: CDR1 SGDLS, CDR2 YYNGEE. The CDR3 loop spans 15 amino acids. After removal of 3 bases from V and 5 bases from J, the junction contained 6 bases not matched to a gene. CDR3 sequence (DNA): TGTGCCAGCAGCGGCCCTAGCGGGAGAATAGATACGCAGTATTTT. Protein: CASSGPSGRIDTQYF.

The V gene is TRBV5-1, the J gene TRBJ2-2; TRBD1 agrees at 10 bases. After removal of 4 bases from V and 4 bases from J, the junction contained 4 bases not matched to a gene. This CDR3 is 15 amino acids long. CDR1 is SGHRS and CDR2 is YFSETQ in the germline V gene. DNA of the CDR3: TGCGCCAGCAGCCCGGGACAGGGGAGCACCGGGGAGCTGTTTTTT. Protein: CASSPGQGSTGELFF.

The V gene is TRBV9, the J gene TRBJ1-2, with 10 bases identical to TRBD1. Per germline, CDR1 SGDLS and CDR2 YYNGEE. Trimming cost V 3 bases and J 0 bases; bases outside gene matches: 2. The CDR3 is 15 amino acids. The CDR3, as DNA: TGTGCCAGCAGCGCCGGGACAGGGGCTAACTATGGCTACACCTTC. It specifies CASSAGTGANYGYTF.

The chain combines TRBV5-4 with TRBJ2-3, with D tentatively TRBD2 (6 bases). Trimming took 0 bases from V and 1 from J, leaving 9 bases between them. From germline, CDR1 is SGHNT and CDR2 YYREEE (reference sequence). The CDR3 is made up of 15 amino acids. The chain's CDR3 is CASSLDPGGTDTQYF. The DNA for the CDR3 is TGTGCCAGCAGCTTGGATCCGGGAGGCACAGATACGCAGTATTTT.

This rearrangement joins TRBV4-1 to TRBJ2-3; TRBD1 is a possible D gene (6 bases). The CDR3 runs 18 residues. V dropped 4 bases and J dropped 4 bases, with 24 bases sitting between them. From germline, CDR1 is MGHRA and CDR2 YSYEKL. The CDR3 nucleotides read TGCGCCAGCAGCCCTCATCCCCGGGGACAACTAGGGGCAGATACGCAGTATTTT. It specifies CASSPHPRGQLGADTQYF.

This chain uses TRBV28 with TRBJ2-7, with 10 bases matching TRBD1. V trimming: 5 bases; J trimming: 2 bases; junction bases outside the gene matches: 9. The length of the CDR3 is 16 residues. Germline V gives CDR1 MDHEN, CDR2 SYDVKM. The DNA of the CDR3 is TGTGCCAGCAGTACCTTCGGACAGGGGGTCACCTACGAGCAGTACTTC. Translated, it gives CASSTFGQGVTYEQYF.